This T cell receptor beta chain was identified during a study of sequential checkpoint blockade in melanoma. V lost 7 bases, J lost 7 bases, and 11 bases lay in between. Germline V gene data show CDR1 as MNHEY and CDR2 as SMNVEV (reference sequence). This CDR3 has 12 amino acids. Treatment here: randomized to nivolumab then ipilimumab (arm A) or the reverse (arm B). The assay was immunoSEQ multiplex PCR, and TCRdb's table has in-frame clones only and misses some. Of over 10,000 clones listed, about 61% were seen once; the top ten hold about 24%. V usage is TRBV27 and J usage is TRBJ2-1, with unresolved D. The clonotype was recovered from a human donor with melanoma. This sample comprised CD8+ T cells sorted from blood (inferred from file names), obtained from a patient given nivolumab and ipilimumab in sequence. CDR3 bases: TGTGCCAGCACCAATCACAGAAATGAGCAGTTCTTC. It codes for CASTNHRNEQFF.